The rows below give T cell receptor beta chains drawn from one sample of a study of CD8 T cells in ankylosing spondylitis. TCRdb re-called the 5' RACE reads with MiXCR, one entry per CDR3 protein. The sample holds 220,000 or so distinct CDR3 sequences; around 16% are singletons and the top ten take 42%. Source material: blood, either unsorted or a sorted T cell fraction (not recorded which). The receptors here all came from a male donor with ankylosing spondylitis. Both conserved end residues are part of each CDR3. A D gene is named only where the DNA matches it firmly. Where a row states a size, it is once, few, many or the class of an expanded clone; other rows omit it.

j_call clone_size v_call d_call cdr3_nt cdr3_aa
TRBJ2-1 few TRBV12-3/TRBV12-4 . TGTGCCAGCAGTTCGACCGGTTTGAGCTCCTACAATGAGCAGTTCTTC CASSSTGLSSYNEQFF
TRBJ2-1 . TRBV12-3/TRBV12-4 TRBD1 TGTGCCAGCAGTTTACGACAGGGCATAAACAATGAGCAGTTCTTC CASSLRQGINNEQFF
TRBJ2-7 few TRBV13 TRBD1 TGTGCCAGCAGTCAGGGGGACATCGACTACGAGCAGTACTTC CASSQGDIDYEQYF
TRBJ1-5 . TRBV7-8 . TGTGCCAGCAGCTCCAGACTGCCCGATAACAATCAGCCCCAGCATTTT CASSSRLPDNNQPQHF
TRBJ1-1 . TRBV2 . TGTGCCATAACTCAAGTGGCAGTCCGGAACACTGAAGCTTTCTTT CAITQVAVRNTEAFF
TRBJ2-1 many TRBV5-1 TRBD2 TGCGCCAGCAGCACGGGACTAGCGGGAGGCGATGAGCAGTTCTTC CASSTGLAGGDEQFF
TRBJ2-5 . TRBV27 . TGTGCCAGCAGTTTGGGGACGCAAGAGACCCAGTACTTC CASSLGTQETQYF
TRBJ2-7 . TRBV15 . TGTGCCACCAGCAGAGTGCGGGACAGCTACGAGCAGTACTTC CATSRVRDSYEQYF
TRBJ2-5 many TRBV29-1 . TGCAGCGTTGACCCCTCGGACCGCTTCCAAGAGACCCAGTACTTC CSVDPSDRFQETQYF
TRBJ1-4 once TRBV27 . TGTGCCAGCAGTTTATCTGGCCAGGGAGGCGAAAAACTGTTTTTT CASSLSGQGGEKLFF
TRBJ1-1 few TRBV7-8 . TGTGCCAGCAGCAGGGACTCGGGAGGGATGGACACTGAAGCTTTCTTT CASSRDSGGMDTEAFF
TRBJ2-2 . TRBV5-1 . TGCGCCAGCAGCTCCATATCGGGTAACCCGTACACCGGGGAGCTGTTTTTT CASSSISGNPYTGELFF
TRBJ1-4 . TRBV3-1 TRBD1 TGTGCCAGCAGCCGGGGACAGGGTGTTGAAAAACTGTTTTTT CASSRGQGVEKLFF
TRBJ2-1 . TRBV7-2 TRBD2 TGTGCCAGCAGCTTCGCTCGACTAGCATCATTTAATGAGCAGTTCTTC CASSFARLASFNEQFF
TRBJ2-1 few TRBV27 . TGTGCCAGCAGTTTATCCGGGAGTGAGCAGTTCTTC CASSLSGSEQFF
TRBJ1-2 . TRBV10-3 . TGTGCCATCAGTACACCGACAGATTCTAACTATGGCTACACCTTC CAISTPTDSNYGYTF
TRBJ2-1 . TRBV9 . TGTGCCAGCAGCGTCCTGGAAGCCGGCAATGAGCAGTTCTTC CASSVLEAGNEQFF
TRBJ2-1 many TRBV12-3/TRBV12-4 TRBD1 TGTGCCAGCAGTCTCGGCAGGGGGAATGAGCAGTTCTTC CASSLGRGNEQFF
TRBJ2-7 . TRBV10-3 . TGTGCCATCAGTGAGTCTCCGGAGAAGGGGGGAAACGAGCAGTACTTC CAISESPEKGGNEQYF
TRBJ2-1 few TRBV5-1 . TGCGCCAGCAGCCCCCCAGTTGGGGAAAATGAGCAGTTCTTC CASSPPVGENEQFF
TRBJ2-1 few TRBV12-3/TRBV12-4 . TGTGCCAGCACTTCCCCGCCTGAGCAGTTCTTC CASTSPPEQFF
TRBJ2-1 few TRBV4-2 TRBD1 TGTGCCAGCAGCCCCCGGGGGATCGGGACAGGGGACAATGAGCAGTTCTTC CASSPRGIGTGDNEQFF
TRBJ2-1 . TRBV29-1 . TGCAGCGGGGGGAGCTATTTCAATGAGCAGTTCTTC CSGGSYFNEQFF
TRBJ2-3 few TRBV11-3 . TGTGCCAGCAGCTTAGATGACACAGATACGCAGTATTTT CASSLDDTDTQYF
TRBJ2-3 few TRBV7-9 . TGTGCCAGCAGCTTATCGGTGGCGGGGTACACAGATACGCAGTATTTT CASSLSVAGYTDTQYF
TRBJ2-1 few TRBV9 TRBD2 TGTGCCAGCAGCGTACAACCCTCCCCGGCGGCGGGAGGGGCCTACAATGAGCAGTTCTTC CASSVQPSPAAGGAYNEQFF
TRBJ2-1 . TRBV4-1 TRBD2 TGCGCCAGCAGCCAAGATCTAGCGGGGGGGCCCTACAATGAGCAGTTCTTC CASSQDLAGGPYNEQFF
TRBJ2-4 few TRBV5-6 . TGTGCCAGCAGCTCTGCTGGGGGGTTGAACATTCAGTACTTC CASSSAGGLNIQYF
TRBJ2-7 . TRBV30 TRBD1 TGTGCCGGGACCCCCGGGACAGGTCCCTACGAGCAGTACTTC CAGTPGTGPYEQYF
TRBJ1-5 few TRBV3-1 . TGTGCCAGCAGCCAAGGACACGGCGGGGAGCCCCAGCATTTT CASSQGHGGEPQHF
TRBJ2-1 few TRBV9 . TGTGCCAGCAGCCTACCCGGTGGGAATGAGCAGTTCTTC CASSLPGGNEQFF
TRBJ2-2 . TRBV9 . TGTGCCAGCAGCTCCAGCGTACATAACACCGGGGAGCTGTTTTTT CASSSSVHNTGELFF
TRBJ2-7 few TRBV27 . TGTGCCAGCTTCAGCGTCTCCTACGAGCAGTACTTC CASFSVSYEQYF
TRBJ1-3 . TRBV6-5 . TGTGCCAGCAGTTACGGGTCTGGAAACACCATATATTTT CASSYGSGNTIYF
TRBJ2-7 . TRBV27 TRBD2 TGTGCCAGCAGTTCGGCGGGAGGGTTGGAGCAGTACTTC CASSSAGGLEQYF
TRBJ2-1 few TRBV7-9 . TGTGCCAGCAGCTTTGGTGTTGGGAATGAGCAGTTCTTC CASSFGVGNEQFF
TRBJ1-5 . TRBV25-1 . TGTGCCAGCATTCCACCGAGGCGGGGGCCGTGGGGCAATCAGCCCCAGCATTTT CASIPPRRGPWGNQPQHF
TRBJ2-1 many TRBV11-2 . TGTGCCAGCAGCTTAGATACCTACCGTGGGGCCAATGAGCAGTTCTTC CASSLDTYRGANEQFF
TRBJ1-2 few TRBV12-3/TRBV12-4 . TGTGCCAGCAGCGACGGACAGAGATTTAACTATGGCTACACCTTC CASSDGQRFNYGYTF
TRBJ2-1 . TRBV6-2/TRBV6-3 . TGTGCCAGCAGTTACTCGAGTCAGGGATTCCTTCTTGATTCCTACAATGAGCAGTTCTTC CASSYSSQGFLLDSYNEQFF
TRBJ2-7 few TRBV10-2 . TGCGCCAGCAGTGATGGGCAGGCCTACTACGAGCAGTACTTC CASSDGQAYYEQYF
TRBJ2-3 few TRBV12-3/TRBV12-4 . TGTGCCAGCAGGTGGGCTCGGGACTCCACAGATACGCAGTATTTT CASRWARDSTDTQYF